Sequencing of this T cell receptor beta chain was carried out in a study of T cells after yellow fever vaccination (dated by TCRdb to about 2019). Turning to the overall study: The SMART-Seq v4 Ultra Low Input RNA kit was used to prepare libraries from fractions with low cell numbers. Two healthy male donors, one aged 18 to 30 and one aged 30 to 40 years, were included in the cohort. To follow T-cell clones before and after both primary and booster YFV17D yellow fever vaccination, bulk TCR alpha and beta repertoires underwent longitudinal sequencing. Blood was drawn at multiple timepoints before and after primary and secondary immunization, with bulk PBMC replicates and cell subsets isolated. Paper-wide results and their limitations: A small share of clonotypes was detected in both CD4 and CD8 compartments, with the overlap likely arising from convergent recombination. The secondary T-cell response was found to be weaker but faster than the primary response, with a peak reached on day 5 rather than on day 15. Most clones expanded after primary vaccination were re-detected after the booster (almost 97% of CD4 and approximately 89% of CD8), suggesting broad memory maintenance. Because abundant contaminating clonotypes from the bulk population could be contained in FACS-sorted repertoires, computational filtering was required. Because only a couple of donors were included in the study, the extent to which the findings can be generalized is limited.

The intended sense of this specimen's treatment or condition label: live attenuated yellow fever vaccine strain. Two biological replicates of bulk PBMCs were collected at each blood-draw timepoint. A standard Ficoll-Paque protocol was used to isolate PBMCs from peripheral blood. TriZol was used to extract RNA from bulk PBMCs, from CD4 and CD8 fractions, and from dextramer-positive and dextramer-negative fractions. In the case of this clonotype: It has no known antigen specificity. Base-call qualities are not available, and no considerably larger clone is one nucleotide away.

As encoded in the germline V gene, CDR1 is MNHEY while CDR2 is SVGEGT. V loses 7 bases, J loses 2 bases, and the germline ends lie 18 bases apart. The CDR3, cysteine through phenylalanine, is 15 amino acids long. Only the CDR3 DNA stays, 45 bases, in frame from base 1. Synthesis of TCR cDNA relied on 5'RACE template switching, a step that introduced a universal primer site along with unique molecular identifiers. cDNA synthesis was primed from both the TCR alpha and TCR beta constant segments. Two PCR steps were used to amplify libraries, with sample barcodes and sequencing adapters being added in the second step. Sequencing of libraries was done on Illumina HiSeq 2500 (2x100 bp) or NovaSeq (2x150 bp). As for how the authors treated the data: MIGEC was used to demultiplex reads and collapse the reads into UMI consensus sequences, and MiXCR was used for V(D)J alignment. Using edgeR on replicate PBMC samples, clonotypes were called vaccine-responding if FDR was below 0.01 and the log2 fold change was above 5 up to day 15. CD4 or CD8 identity was assigned to each bulk clonotype according to whether the clonotype was present at higher abundance in the sequenced CD4 repertoire or the sequenced CD8 repertoire. TCRdb took the public reads, trimmed them with fastp at Q25, ran MiXCR for clone calling and kept in-frame beta chains. CDR3 protein sequences are deduplicated, and each keeps its most common genes and DNA. TCRdb's processing, not the study's, gives the V and J calls here. The sample table holds 510,000 or so distinct CDR3 sequences, of which about a fifth were seen once. The ten largest clones capture roughly 13% of the sample.

Rearrangement joined TRBV6-2 or TRBV6-3 to TRBJ2-7; no D gene call is confident. Sequencing was performed on PBMCs, taken 15 days after the yellow fever booster vaccination. The source of this sequence is a man aged 25-40 years who received the YFV17D yellow fever vaccine. The CDR3 protein is CASKNEQARAYEQYF. The nucleotide sequence reads as follows: TGTGCCAGCAAAAATGAACAAGCCAGAGCCTACGAGCAGTACTTC.